This entry describes one T cell receptor (beta chain). There are 14 residues in the CDR3. Germline V gene data show CDR1 as SGHTA and CDR2 as FQGNSA. Trimming removed 5 bases at V and 4 bases at J, with 15 bases between. The record originates from a study of glioma-infiltrating T cells after dendritic cell vaccination. Only in-frame clones appear in the TCRdb table, and some are missing; sequencing was by immunoSEQ multiplex PCR. The sample lists around 100,000 clones; approximately 80% were seen once. This receptor was taken from a human donor with glioblastoma. The gene calls are TRBV7-2 and TRBJ2-7; no definite D call. The sample here was blood, taken before dendritic cell vaccination. CDR3 nucleotides: TGTGCCAGCAGCCCCCGCCAGCGAGGATACGAGCAGTACTTC. Amino acid sequence: CASSPRQRGYEQYF.